At least ten counts were recorded for the clone carrying this TCR beta chain. The library labeled individual cDNA molecules by adding unique molecular identifiers to them. TCRdb processed the RACE reads anew with MiXCR; each CDR3 protein has one entry. The data hold about 400,000 distinct CDR3 sequences, with just under 6.5% observed a single time. Germline values: CDR1 LGHDT, CDR2 YNNKEL (reference sequence). This CDR3 region has 14 residues. With 1 base clipped from V and 3 bases from J, the junction kept 2 bases outside the gene matches. This entry belongs to a study of human T cells and chemical hapten exposure. Documented time point: patch test 2, 6 weeks after DPC sensitization. Treatment reported: therapeutic diphenylcyclopropenone sensitization with weekly scalp DPC. The template was total RNA from unfractionated whole blood.

This material consisted of whole blood, taken in connection with sensitization to the hapten diphenylcyclopropenone (DPC). The J gene is TRBJ1-2, the V gene TRBV3-1, with 7 bases aligning to TRBD1. The clonotype comes from a woman aged 18-29 years with alopecia areata. Some clones in this sample may be carry-over from other donors' samples. The CDR3 coding sequence is TGTGCCAGCAGCCAAGGGGACAGCCACTATGGCTACACCTTC. Translation: CASSQGDSHYGYTF.